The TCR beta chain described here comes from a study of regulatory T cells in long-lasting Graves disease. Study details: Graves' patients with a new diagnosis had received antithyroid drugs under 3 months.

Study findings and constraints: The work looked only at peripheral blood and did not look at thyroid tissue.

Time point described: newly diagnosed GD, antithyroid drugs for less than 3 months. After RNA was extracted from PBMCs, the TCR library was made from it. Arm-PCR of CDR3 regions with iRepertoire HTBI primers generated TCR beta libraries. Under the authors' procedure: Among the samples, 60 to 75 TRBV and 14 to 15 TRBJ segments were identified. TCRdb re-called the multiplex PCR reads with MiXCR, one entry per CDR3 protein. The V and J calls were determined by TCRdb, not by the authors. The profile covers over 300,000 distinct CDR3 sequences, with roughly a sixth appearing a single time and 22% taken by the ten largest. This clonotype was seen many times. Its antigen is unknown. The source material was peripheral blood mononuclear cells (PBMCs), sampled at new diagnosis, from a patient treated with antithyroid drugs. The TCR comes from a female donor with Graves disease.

CDR3 loop: CASSFLPDQETQYF. In DNA, the CDR3 is TGTGCCAGCAGTTTTCTGCCGGACCAAGAGACCCAGTACTTC. The chain is built from TRBV28 and TRBJ2-5; D gene uncertain. V was clipped by 3 bases and J by 0 bases, with 8 bases between them. CDR1 is MDHEN, CDR2 SYDVKM, per germline. The CDR3 runs 14 residues.